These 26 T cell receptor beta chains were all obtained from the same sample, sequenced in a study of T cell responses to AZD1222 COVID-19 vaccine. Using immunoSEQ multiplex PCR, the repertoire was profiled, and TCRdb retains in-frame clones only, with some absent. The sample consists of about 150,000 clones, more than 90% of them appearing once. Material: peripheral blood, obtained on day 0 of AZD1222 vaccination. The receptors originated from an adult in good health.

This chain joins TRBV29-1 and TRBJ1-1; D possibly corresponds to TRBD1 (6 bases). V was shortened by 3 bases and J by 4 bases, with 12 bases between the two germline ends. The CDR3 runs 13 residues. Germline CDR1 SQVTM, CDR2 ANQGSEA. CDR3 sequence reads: CSVEGGEGTEAFF. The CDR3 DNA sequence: TGCAGCGTTGAGGGGGGCGAGGGCACTGAAGCTTTCTTT.

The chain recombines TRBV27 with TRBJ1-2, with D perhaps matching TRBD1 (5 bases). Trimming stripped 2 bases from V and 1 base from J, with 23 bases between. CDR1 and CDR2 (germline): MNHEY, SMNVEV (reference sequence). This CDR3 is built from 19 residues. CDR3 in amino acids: CASSLVGTVAGRYNYGYTF. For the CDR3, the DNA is TGTGCCAGCAGTTTAGTAGGGACGGTGGCGGGACGGTATAACTATGGCTACACCTTC.

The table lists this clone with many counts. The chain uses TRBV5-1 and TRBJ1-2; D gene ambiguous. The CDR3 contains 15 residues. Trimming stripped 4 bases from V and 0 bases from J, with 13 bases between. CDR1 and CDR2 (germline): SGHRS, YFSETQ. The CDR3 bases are TGCGCCAGCAGCAGCCGGGCCGGGACTAACTATGGCTACACCTTC. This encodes CASSSRAGTNYGYTF. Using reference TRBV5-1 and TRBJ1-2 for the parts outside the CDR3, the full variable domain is KAGVTQTPRYLIKTRGQQVTLSCSPISGHRSVSWYQQTPGQGLQFLFEYFSETQRNKGNFPGRFSGRQFSNSRSEMNVSTLELGDSALYLCASSSRAGTNYGYTFGSGTRLTVV.

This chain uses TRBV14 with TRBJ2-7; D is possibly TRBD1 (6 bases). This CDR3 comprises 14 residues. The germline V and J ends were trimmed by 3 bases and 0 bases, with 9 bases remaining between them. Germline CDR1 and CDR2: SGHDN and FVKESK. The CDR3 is CASSQDSLSYEQYF. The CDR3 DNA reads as TGTGCCAGCAGCCAGGACAGCCTCTCCTACGAGCAGTACTTC.

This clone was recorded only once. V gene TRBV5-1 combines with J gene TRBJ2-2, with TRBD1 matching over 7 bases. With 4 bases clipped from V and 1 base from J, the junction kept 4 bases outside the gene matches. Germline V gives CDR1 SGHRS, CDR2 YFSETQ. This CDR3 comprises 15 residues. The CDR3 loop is CASSGWTGNTGELFF. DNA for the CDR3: TGCGCCAGCAGCGGATGGACAGGGAACACCGGGGAGCTGTTTTTT.

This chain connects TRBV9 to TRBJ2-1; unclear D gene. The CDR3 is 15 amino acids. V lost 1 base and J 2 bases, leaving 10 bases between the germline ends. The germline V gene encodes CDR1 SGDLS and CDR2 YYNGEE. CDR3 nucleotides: TGTGCCAGCAGCGTACCAGCGAACCCCTACAATGAGCAGTTCTTC. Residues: CASSVPANPYNEQFF.

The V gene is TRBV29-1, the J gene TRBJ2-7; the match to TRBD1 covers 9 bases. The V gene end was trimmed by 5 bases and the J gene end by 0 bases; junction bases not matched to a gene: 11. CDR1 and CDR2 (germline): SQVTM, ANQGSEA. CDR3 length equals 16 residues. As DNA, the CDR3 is TGCAGCGTTAAGGGAGGGGACAGGGTGAGCTCCTACGAGCAGTACTTC. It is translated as CSVKGGDRVSSYEQYF.

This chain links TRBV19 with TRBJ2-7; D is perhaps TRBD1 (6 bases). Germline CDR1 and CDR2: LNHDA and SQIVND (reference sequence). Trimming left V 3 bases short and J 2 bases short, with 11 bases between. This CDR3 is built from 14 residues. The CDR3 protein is CASSIKDSPYEQYF. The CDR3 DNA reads TGTGCCAGTAGTATCAAGGACAGCCCCTACGAGCAGTACTTC.

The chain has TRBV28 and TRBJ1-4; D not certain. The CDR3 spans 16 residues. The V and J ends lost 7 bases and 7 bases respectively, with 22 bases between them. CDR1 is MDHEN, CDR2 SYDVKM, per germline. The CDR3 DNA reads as TGTGCCAGCATTGGACTAGGGAGCCCCTTCGGTGAAAAACTGTTTTTT. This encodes CASIGLGSPFGEKLFF.

The CDR3 reads CASRVTGGTEAFF. As DNA, the CDR3 is TGTGCCAGCAGGGTGACAGGAGGGACTGAAGCTTTCTTT. This rearrangement joins TRBV7-9 to TRBJ1-1, with D possibly matching TRBD1 (6 bases). From germline, CDR1 is SEHNR and CDR2 FQNEAQ (reference sequence). V lost 6 bases to trimming and J lost 5 bases, with 13 bases between them. The CDR3 covers 13 residues.

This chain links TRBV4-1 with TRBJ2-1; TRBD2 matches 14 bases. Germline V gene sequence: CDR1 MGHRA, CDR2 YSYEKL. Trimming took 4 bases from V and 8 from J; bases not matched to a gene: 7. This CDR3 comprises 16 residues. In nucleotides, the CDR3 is TGCGCCAGCAGCCTAACCGGGACTAGCGGGAGAGATGAGCAGTTCTTC. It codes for CASSLTGTSGRDEQFF.

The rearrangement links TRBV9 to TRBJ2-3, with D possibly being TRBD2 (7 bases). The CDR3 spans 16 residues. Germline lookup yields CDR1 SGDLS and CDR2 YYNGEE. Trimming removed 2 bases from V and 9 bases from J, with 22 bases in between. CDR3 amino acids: CASSVAAGALAYTQYF. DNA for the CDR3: TGTGCCAGCAGCGTCGCCGCGGGGGCGCTGGCGTACACGCAGTATTTT.

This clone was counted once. DNA for the CDR3: TGTGCCAGCACCCCGGACCCTATAGGCTACACCTTC. Protein: CASTPDPIGYTF. This chain connects TRBV6-5 to TRBJ1-2, with D unresolved. V was shortened by 7 bases and J by 8 bases, with 14 bases between the two germline ends. The V gene's germline CDR1 is MNHEY and CDR2 SVGAGI. CDR3 length equals 12 residues.

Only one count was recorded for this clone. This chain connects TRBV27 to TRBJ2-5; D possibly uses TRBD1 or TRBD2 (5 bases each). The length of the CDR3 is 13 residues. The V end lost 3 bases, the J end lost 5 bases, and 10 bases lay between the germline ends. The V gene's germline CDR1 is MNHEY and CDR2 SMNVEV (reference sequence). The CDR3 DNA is TGTGCCAGCAGTTTGGGGGAGCCCGAGACCCAGTACTTC. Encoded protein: CASSLGEPETQYF.

CDR3 amino acids: CAWSRVPLARNTDTQYF. CDR3 bases: TGTGCCTGGAGTAGGGTACCTCTAGCGCGTAACACAGATACGCAGTATTTT. The gene calls are TRBV30 and TRBJ2-3; D possibly corresponds to TRBD2 (6 bases). The CDR3 length is 17 residues. Germline V lookup: CDR1 GTSNPN, CDR2 SVGIG (reference sequence). V lost 2 bases to trimming and J lost 2 bases, with 20 bases between them.

CDR3 coding DNA: TGCGCCAGCAGCTTCCAGACAAGGCAAGAGACCCAGTACTTC. Translated: CASSFQTRQETQYF. The chain combines TRBV4-1 with TRBJ2-5; D is uncertain. CDR1 is MGHRA, CDR2 YSYEKL, per germline. The CDR3 runs 14 residues. V was pared by 5 bases and J by 2 bases, with 12 bases between.

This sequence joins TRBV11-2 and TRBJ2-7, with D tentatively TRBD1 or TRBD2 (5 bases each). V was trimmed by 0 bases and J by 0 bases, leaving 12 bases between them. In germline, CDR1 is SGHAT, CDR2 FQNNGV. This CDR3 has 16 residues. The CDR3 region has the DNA TGTGCCAGCAGCTTAGATGGGACGAGCAGCTCCTACGAGCAGTACTTC. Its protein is CASSLDGTSSSYEQYF.

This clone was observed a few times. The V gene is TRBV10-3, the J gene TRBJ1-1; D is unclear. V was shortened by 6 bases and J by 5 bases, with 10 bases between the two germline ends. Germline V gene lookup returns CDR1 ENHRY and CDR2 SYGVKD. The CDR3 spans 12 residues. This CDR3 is CAIRPANTEAFF. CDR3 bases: TGTGCCATCAGGCCTGCGAATACTGAAGCTTTCTTT.

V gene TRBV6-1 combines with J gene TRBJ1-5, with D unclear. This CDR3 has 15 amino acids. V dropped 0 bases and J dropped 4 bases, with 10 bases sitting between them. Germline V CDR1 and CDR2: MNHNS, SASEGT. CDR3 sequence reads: CASSEATGVNQPQHF. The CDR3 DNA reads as TGTGCCAGCAGTGAAGCGACTGGGGTAAATCAGCCCCAGCATTTT.

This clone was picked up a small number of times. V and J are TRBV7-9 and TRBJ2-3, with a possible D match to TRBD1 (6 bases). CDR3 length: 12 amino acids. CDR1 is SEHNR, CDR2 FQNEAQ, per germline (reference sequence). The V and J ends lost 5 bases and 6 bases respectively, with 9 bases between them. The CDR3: CASSRTEDTQYF. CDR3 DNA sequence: TGTGCCAGCAGCCGGACAGAGGATACGCAGTATTTT.

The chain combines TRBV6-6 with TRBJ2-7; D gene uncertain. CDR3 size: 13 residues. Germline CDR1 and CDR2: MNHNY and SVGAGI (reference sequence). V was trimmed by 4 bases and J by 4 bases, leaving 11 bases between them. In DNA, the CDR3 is TGTGCCAGCAGTTCGGTGAGGCTTTACGAGCAGTACTTC. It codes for CASSSVRLYEQYF.

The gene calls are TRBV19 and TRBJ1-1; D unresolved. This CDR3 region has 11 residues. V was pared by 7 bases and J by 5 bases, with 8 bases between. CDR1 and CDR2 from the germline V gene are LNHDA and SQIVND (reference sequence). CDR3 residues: CASTLTTEAFF. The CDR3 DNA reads TGTGCCAGTACCTTGACGACTGAAGCTTTCTTT.

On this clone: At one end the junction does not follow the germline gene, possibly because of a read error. CDR3 loop: CASSLNSGELFF. DNA of the CDR3: TGTGCCAGCAGCTTGAACAGCGGGGAGCTGTTTTTT. This chain links TRBV5-4 with TRBJ2-2; the D is unclear. Germline V lookup: CDR1 SGHNT, CDR2 YYREEE (reference sequence). The CDR3 is made up of 12 amino acids.

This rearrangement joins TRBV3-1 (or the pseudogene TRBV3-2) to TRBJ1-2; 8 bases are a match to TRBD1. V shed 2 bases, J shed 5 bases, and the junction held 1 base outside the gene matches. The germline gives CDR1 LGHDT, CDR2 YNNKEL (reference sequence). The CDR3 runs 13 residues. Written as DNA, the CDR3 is TGTGCCAGCAGCCAAACAGGGGGTTATGGCTACACCTTC. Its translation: CASSQTGGYGYTF.

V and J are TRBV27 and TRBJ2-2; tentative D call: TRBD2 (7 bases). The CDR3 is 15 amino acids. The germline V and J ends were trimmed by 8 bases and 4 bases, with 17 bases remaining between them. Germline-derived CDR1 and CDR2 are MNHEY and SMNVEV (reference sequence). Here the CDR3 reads CASRKGGAGTGELFF. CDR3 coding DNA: TGTGCCAGCCGAAAGGGGGGGGCGGGCACCGGGGAGCTGTTTTTT.

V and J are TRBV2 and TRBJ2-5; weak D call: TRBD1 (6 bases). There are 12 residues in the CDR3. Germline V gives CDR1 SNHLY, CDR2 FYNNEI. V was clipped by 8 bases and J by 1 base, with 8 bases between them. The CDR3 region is CASDRSQETQYF. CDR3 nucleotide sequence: TGTGCCAGCGACAGGTCCCAAGAGACCCAGTACTTC.